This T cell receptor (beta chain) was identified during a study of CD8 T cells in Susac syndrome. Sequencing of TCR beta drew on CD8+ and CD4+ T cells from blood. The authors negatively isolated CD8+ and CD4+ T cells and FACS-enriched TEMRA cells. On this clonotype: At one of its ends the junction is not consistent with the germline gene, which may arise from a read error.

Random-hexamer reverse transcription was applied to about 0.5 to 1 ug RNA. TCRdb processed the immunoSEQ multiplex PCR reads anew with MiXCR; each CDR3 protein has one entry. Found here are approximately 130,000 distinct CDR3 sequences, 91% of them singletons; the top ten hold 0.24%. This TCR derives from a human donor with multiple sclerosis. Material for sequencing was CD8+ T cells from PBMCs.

The CDR3 DNA sequence: TGTGCCAGCAGTTTATCGCCAGGGACCACTGAAACTTTCTTT. Protein: CASSLSPGTTETFF. This rearrangement joins TRBV27 to TRBJ1-1, with D maybe TRBD1 (5 bases). Germline-derived CDR1 and CDR2 are MNHEY and SMNVEV (reference sequence). The CDR3 sequence is 14 residues long.